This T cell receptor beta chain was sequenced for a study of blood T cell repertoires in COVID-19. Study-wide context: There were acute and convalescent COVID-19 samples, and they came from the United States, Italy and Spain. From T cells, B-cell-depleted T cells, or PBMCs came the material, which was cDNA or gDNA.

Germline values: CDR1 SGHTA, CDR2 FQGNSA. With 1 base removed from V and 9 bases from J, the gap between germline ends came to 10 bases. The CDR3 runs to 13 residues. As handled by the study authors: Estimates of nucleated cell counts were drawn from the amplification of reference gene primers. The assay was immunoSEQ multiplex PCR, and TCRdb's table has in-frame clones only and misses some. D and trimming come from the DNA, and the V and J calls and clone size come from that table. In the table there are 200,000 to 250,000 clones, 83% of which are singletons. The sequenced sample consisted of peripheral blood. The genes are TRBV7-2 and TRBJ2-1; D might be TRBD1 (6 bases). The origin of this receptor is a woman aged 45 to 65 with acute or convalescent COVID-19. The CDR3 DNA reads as TGTGCCAGCAGCTTAGGGGGGCACGGTGAGCAGTTCTTC. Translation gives CASSLGGHGEQFF.